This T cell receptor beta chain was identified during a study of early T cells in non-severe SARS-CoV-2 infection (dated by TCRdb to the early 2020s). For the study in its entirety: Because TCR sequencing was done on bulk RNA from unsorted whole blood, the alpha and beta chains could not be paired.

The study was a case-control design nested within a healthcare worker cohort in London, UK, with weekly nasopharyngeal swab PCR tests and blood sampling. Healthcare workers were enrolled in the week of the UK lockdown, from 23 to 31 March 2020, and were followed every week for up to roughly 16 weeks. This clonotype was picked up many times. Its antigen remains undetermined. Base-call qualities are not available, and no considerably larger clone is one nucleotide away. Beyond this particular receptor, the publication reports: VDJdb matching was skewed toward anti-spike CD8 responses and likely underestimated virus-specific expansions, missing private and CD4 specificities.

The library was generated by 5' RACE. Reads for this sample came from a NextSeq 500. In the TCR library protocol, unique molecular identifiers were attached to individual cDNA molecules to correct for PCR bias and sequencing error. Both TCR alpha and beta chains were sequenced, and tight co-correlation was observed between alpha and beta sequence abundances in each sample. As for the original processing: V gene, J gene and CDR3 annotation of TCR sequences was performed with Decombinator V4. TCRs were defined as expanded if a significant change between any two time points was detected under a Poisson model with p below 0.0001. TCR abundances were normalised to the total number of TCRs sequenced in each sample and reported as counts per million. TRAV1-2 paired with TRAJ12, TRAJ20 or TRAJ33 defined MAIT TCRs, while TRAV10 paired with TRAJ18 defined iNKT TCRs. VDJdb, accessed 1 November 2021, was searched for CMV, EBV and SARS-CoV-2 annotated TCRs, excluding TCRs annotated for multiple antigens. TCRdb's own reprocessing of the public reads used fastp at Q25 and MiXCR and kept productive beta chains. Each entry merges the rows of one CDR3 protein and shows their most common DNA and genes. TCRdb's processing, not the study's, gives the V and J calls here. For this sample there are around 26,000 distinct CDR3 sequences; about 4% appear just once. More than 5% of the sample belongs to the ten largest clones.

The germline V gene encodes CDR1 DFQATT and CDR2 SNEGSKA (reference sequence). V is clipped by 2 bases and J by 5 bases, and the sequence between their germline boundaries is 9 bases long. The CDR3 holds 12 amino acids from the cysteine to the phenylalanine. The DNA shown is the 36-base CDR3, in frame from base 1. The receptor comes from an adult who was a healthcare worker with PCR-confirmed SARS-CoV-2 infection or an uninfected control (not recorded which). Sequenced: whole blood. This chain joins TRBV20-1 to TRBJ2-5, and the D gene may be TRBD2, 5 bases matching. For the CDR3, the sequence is CSARWGVETQYF. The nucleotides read TGCAGTGCTAGATGGGGAGTTGAGACCCAGTACTTC.